Below, 9 T cell receptor beta chains from the same sample are listed, as sequenced in a study of T-cell reconstitution after alpha-beta-depleted transplantation in children. The library targeted TCRbeta and was prepared with unique molecular identifiers. TCRdb re-derived calls from the PCR reads in MiXCR, one entry per CDR3 protein. Found here are about 7,200 distinct CDR3 sequences, roughly 4.8% of them singletons; the top ten hold roughly 20%. The sample consisted of PBMCs, mostly from graft donor cells, taken 180 days after TCRalphabeta/CD19-depleted stem cell transplant. These receptors were collected from a child younger than two who had a stem cell transplant for acute myeloid leukemia, so the T cells may come from the graft donor.

This clonotype was picked up a small number of times. The chain uses TRBV6-1 and TRBJ2-1; 8 positions match TRBD2. CDR3 length equals 16 residues. The trim removed 7 bases at V and 5 bases at J, leaving 13 bases unmatched. Germline CDR1 and CDR2: MNHNS and SASEGT. The CDR3 nucleotides are TGTGCCAGCAAAGGCTCAAGGACTAGCTTTAACAATGAGCAGTTCTTC. As protein: CASKGSRTSFNNEQFF.

This clonotype was recorded many times. The V and J genes are TRBV5-1 and TRBJ2-1; D could derive from TRBD1 or TRBD2 (5 bases each). The germline V gene encodes CDR1 SGHRS and CDR2 YFSETQ. Between the trimmed V and J ends, which lost 0 bases and 0 bases, there was a span of 13 bases. The length of the CDR3 is 17 residues. The CDR3: CASSLVPGTSSYNEQFF. Written as DNA, the CDR3 is TGCGCCAGCAGCTTGGTACCGGGGACCAGCTCCTACAATGAGCAGTTCTTC.

This clonotype is medium-sized in the sample. The V gene is TRBV2, the J gene TRBJ1-6; maybe TRBD1 (5 bases). CDR1 is SNHLY, CDR2 FYNNEI, per germline. The CDR3 is 18 amino acids. Between the trimmed V and J ends, which lost 6 bases and 0 bases, there was a span of 18 bases. CDR3 sequence (DNA): TGTGCCAGCAGCGACCCAAGGGGTGGGAGCTCCTATAATTCACCCCTCCACTTT. Translated: CASSDPRGGSSYNSPLHF.

This clonotype was observed many times. The V call is TRBV7-9, the J call TRBJ2-1; 13 bases match TRBD2. V shed 5 bases and J 5 bases; nucleotides not matched to a gene: 3. The CDR3 totals 15 residues. The germline V gene encodes CDR1 SEHNR and CDR2 FQNEAQ (reference sequence). CDR3 DNA sequence: TGTGCCAGCAGCCCACTAGCGGGAGGGCACAATGAGCAGTTCTTC. It encodes CASSPLAGGHNEQFF.

This clonotype is large in the sample. The J gene is TRBJ2-2, the V gene TRBV20-1; the match to TRBD1 covers 8 bases. CDR1 is DFQATT, CDR2 SNEGSKA, per germline (reference sequence). The CDR3 sequence is 16 residues long. The junction had 13 bases not matched to a gene; V was cut back by 5 bases and J by 5 bases. The CDR3 reads CSAQRAGGFGTGELFF. The CDR3 region has the DNA TGCAGTGCTCAAAGGGCAGGGGGCTTCGGGACCGGGGAGCTGTTTTTT.

This rearrangement joins TRBV20-1 to TRBJ1-4, with D possibly being TRBD1 (5 bases). The CDR3 spans 15 residues. CDR1 DFQATT and CDR2 SNEGSKA come from the germline V gene (reference sequence). Here the CDR3 DNA reads TGCATCTGGGGCCAGGCTCCGGGTGTGGGTGAAAAACTGTTTTTT. Protein sequence: CIWGQAPGVGEKLFF.

This clonotype was recorded many times. The chain employs TRBV5-1 and TRBJ1-5, with 8 positions matching TRBD1. This CDR3 is 14 amino acids long. Germline CDR1 is SGHRS and CDR2 is YFSETQ. V shed 4 bases and J 7 bases; nucleotides not matched to a gene: 7. The CDR3 DNA follows: TGCGCCAGCAGCGCCGGACAGGGCGACCAGCCCCAGCATTTT. Amino acids: CASSAGQGDQPQHF.

Remarks on this clonotype: At one of its ends the junction is not consistent with the germline gene, which may arise from a read error. The chain carries TRBV28 and TRBJ2-7; a weak D match, TRBD2 (5 bases). The length of the CDR3 is 13 residues. Looked up from germline, CDR1 is MDHEN and CDR2 is SYDVKM. DNA for the CDR3: TGTGTCAGCTTCGGGGTCGGAAAGTACAAGCAGTACTTC. As protein: CVSFGVGKYKQYF.

By its share, this clonotype is medium-sized (0.01 to 0.1%). This chain joins TRBV5-1 and TRBJ2-1, with 9 bases fitting TRBD2. Looked up from germline, CDR1 is SGHRS and CDR2 is YFSETQ. V lost 1 base and J lost 3; bases outside the gene matches: 2. The CDR3 consists of 15 residues. CDR3 in amino acids: CASSLRLADYNEQFF. The DNA of the CDR3 is TGCGCCAGCAGCTTGAGACTAGCGGACTACAATGAGCAGTTCTTC.